The entry below gives a single TCR beta chain sequence along with its context. The antigen it binds to is not known. Base qualities were left out, and no much larger clone turns up one base away. The record originates from a study of cytomegalovirus exposure and HLA in healthy donors (dated by TCRdb to 2016 to 2017). For the study in its entirety: In an earlier analysis of some 550 of the donors, 276 Gb of sequence data and 90 million to 120 million unique TCR beta sequences from roughly 200 million T cells were reported. An early release that covered some 640 HLA-typed donors contained about 300 gigabases of sequencing data and tens of millions of unique TCR sequences. Among the approximately 400 genotyped donors, approximately 82% belonged to the genetic ancestry cluster associated with self-reported Caucasian donors. The study aimed to test whether signatures of past pathogen exposure could be identified by cataloging public T cell receptors. The T cell repertoires of 670 or so subjects were profiled by immunosequencing and related to cytomegalovirus serostatus. Along with the roughly 670-subject first cohort, a separate validation cohort of over a hundred different subjects was used. To predict cytomegalovirus infection status, the study combined high-throughput TCR immunosequencing, statistical association of individual TCRs with disease status, and machine learning. To study patterns of TCR occurrence, a later analysis re-analyzed previously published TCR beta repertoires from 700 or so donors and added high-resolution HLA genotyping. Rather than using new phenotypic data, the later analysis identified candidate immune exposures from TCR beta sequences and from how often those sequences occurred across donors. In an earlier analysis of 500 to 650 of the donors, high-throughput TCR beta sequencing was used to judge whether each TCR beta V gene segment behaved as functional or pseudogenic. Donor age, sex, ethnicity and CMV serostatus were compiled together with the repertoire data. A later genetic analysis used genome-wide SNP genotypes for about 65% of the roughly 670 donors, treating that subset as a discovery cohort. All discovery cohort repertoires had been generated using a single sequencing platform. Both class I and class II loci were covered by HLA typing, at four-digit resolution. The number of typed donors differed by locus: roughly 629-640 for A, B, C, DRB1 and DQB1; 522 for DQA1; 606 for DPA1; and around 450 for DPB1. Roughly 5 DR-DQ haplotypes were handled as single units for association and clustering, since linkage in the cohort was strong. Among some 400 genotyped donors of the cohort, an average of around 250,000 unique TCR beta nucleotide sequences was sequenced per donor, of which about 18% were non-productive.

Overall study results and their limits: Most TCR sequences were seen in very few donors, while some public TCRs were found in many individuals. Broadly in line with IMGT annotations, most TCR beta V segments showed up in productive rearrangements about 87% or about 30% of the time in an earlier analysis of 450 to 750 of the donors. A further reported finding was that TCR beta sequences accurately predicted the HLA-A and HLA-B alleles for most subjects in the first cohort. The sequencing pipeline was judged likely to have produced a cluster of highly shared sequence variants as a technical artifact. It was suggested by the authors that the approach could potentially be generalized to other disease states and immunological phenotypes. In a later analysis, TCR association rates were found to vary across HLA loci, with the most associated TCRs seen for DRB1 alleles and the fewest for HLA-C alleles. Because counts were too low, some 17 rarely observed V segments, including chromosome 9 orphons, were left out of the earlier analysis of approximately 500 of the donors. In both the original and validation cohorts, the classifier was reported to diagnose cytomegalovirus status with high specificity and sensitivity. Some IMGT-functional V segments, including TRBV6-2 and TRBV6-3, could not be told apart with the 87-base-pair reads, so those segments were excluded. Linkage disequilibrium might explain the correlated functional status among segregating V segments, but an unknown experimental factor could not be ruled out. Specific HLA alleles were associated with 16,951 TCR beta sequences at a false discovery rate of 0.05 in a later analysis. In vitro tests confirmed that a few of the cytomegalovirus-associated TCR beta chains recognize cytomegalovirus antigens. In a later genetic analysis, fewer N-insertions in productive TCRs were reported among donors in an Asian-associated ancestry cluster than the approximately 630-donor mean. In this cohort, only TCR beta chains were sequenced, and detectable features were limited by the absence of alpha or paired-chain data. Several of the top co-occurrence clusters appeared to be linked to parvovirus B19, influenza, CMV and Epstein-Barr virus, according to a later analysis. A later genetic analysis associated a missense DCLRE1C variant with V-gene and J-gene trimming of TCR beta chains, and an independent cohort replicated the association. The study listed 150 to 200 TCR beta chains as associated with cytomegalovirus. For the cohort, immune exposure information was limited to CMV serostatus. Presence/absence analyses assumed roughly uniform sequencing depth across donors, an assumption that may not hold. When HLA alleles, especially DR and DQ, strongly co-occurred, TCR associations were difficult to assign to individual alleles. Because HLA typing was unavailable for some donors at each locus, only the typed subset was used in association tests. A later analysis found that most CMV-associated TCR beta chains appeared HLA-restricted, with HLA associations seemingly driven largely by CMV exposure. In a later analysis, HLA-associated TCR beta chains were found to be more clonally expanded and to have lower generation probabilities than equally common non-associated chains.

Libraries came from the immunoSEQ multiplex PCR assay. For the multiplex PCR, a mixture combining 60 forward primers for TCR Vbeta segments and 13 reverse primers for TCR Jbeta segments was used. A multiplex PCR assay on genomic DNA amplified the CDR3 region of rearranged TCR beta genes. On the Illumina HiSeq System, the amplified TCR beta libraries were sequenced as 87-base-pair reads. The paper's data handling went like this. In a later analysis, 80 million or so unique TCR beta chains were counted across the 650 to 750 repertoires, and roughly 10 million of these chains were shared by at least two donors. Raw reads were error-corrected and collapsed into unique sequences by a nearest-neighbor algorithm in which closely related sequences were merged to remove PCR and sequencing errors. Alignment of CDR3 sequences to IMGT reference sequences was used to assign V, D and J gene segments. For a sequence to be retained, at least a six-nucleotide match to both a V gene segment and a J gene segment was required. Rearrangements were called productive when the CDR3 lacked stop codons and stayed in frame with V and J; all others were non-productive. Following IMGT convention, CDR3 was defined as the stretch from the second conserved V-encoded cysteine to the conserved J-encoded phenylalanine. In an earlier analysis of 500 to 650 of the donors, sequences lacking an unambiguous match to a single V gene segment were excluded. An earlier analysis of fewer than 650 of the donors classified V segments as functional when productive rearrangements were above 56.7% and as segregating when the standard deviation between donors was above 5%. A statistical classification framework was built to diagnose cytomegalovirus status from the catalog of TCR beta chain sequences. In a later analysis, V and J genes were assigned by comparing TCR nucleotide sequences against IMGT/GENE-DB human TR gene sequences. Using the TCRdist pipeline, a later analysis assigned CDR3 sequences along with most-parsimonious VDJ recombination scenarios. A later analysis defined each TCR beta chain by its CDR3 amino acid sequence plus V-gene family, and excluded reads lacking a unique V-gene family. In a later analysis, around 600 highly shared, low-generation-probability nucleotide sequences were removed to address suspected cross-contamination and a sequencing artifact. A later analysis calculated a clonal expansion index for each public chain from normalized within-repertoire ranks of inferred template counts. In a later analysis, generation probabilities were computed with a VDJ recombination model fitted to out-of-frame rearrangements, and the resulting probabilities were checked against IGoR. A later analysis scored TCR-TCR, TCR-HLA and TCR-CMV co-occurrence with hypergeometric tests, applying a repertoire-size bias correction to TCR pairs. False discovery rates were estimated in a later analysis by permuting HLA or CMV assignments 20 times. A later analysis grouped co-occurring TCRs with DBSCAN, adding TCRdist sequence similarity when clustering within HLA-allele-positive subsets. Repertoires with fewer than 30,000 or more than 120,000 public chains, plus five repertoires with anomalous nucleotide sharing, were excluded from co-occurrence clustering. TCRdb holds this immuneACCESS table with in-frame rearrangements only. Some clones are missing; in checked studies, unresolved V genes explain under half, and the rest has no known cause. For V, J and clone size, that table is used; D and trimming come from the DNA. In all, the sample holds some 130,000 clones, and 60% to 80% of those were seen once. Together, the top ten hold roughly 1.5% of the sample.

V and J are truncated by 7 bases and 8 bases respectively, leaving an intervening sequence of 17 bases. The germline V gene gives CDR1 as SNHLY and CDR2 as FYNNEI. The CDR3 spans 13 residues, from the cysteine through the phenylalanine. Just CDR3 DNA is preserved here, 39 bases in frame from base 1. The cohort consisted of 666 healthy bone marrow donors. At the time of sampling, all cohort members were nominally healthy, though unrecorded immune exposures were likely present. The donor tested CMV seronegative, placing the donor among the 352 seronegative members of the cohort. A peripheral blood sample was provided by each donor, and peripheral blood mononuclear cells were used for TCR beta sequencing. The Qiagen DNeasy Blood Extraction Kit was used to extract genomic DNA from the blood cell samples.

Source material: PBMCs. The rearranged segments are TRBV2 and TRBJ1-2, with TRBD1 perhaps the D gene, on 6 matching bases. The TCR was taken from a female donor in good health and CMV-seronegative. In nucleotides, the sequence is TGTGCCAGCACCCTAGAAGGGGGACGGGGCTACACCTTC. It codes for CASTLEGGRGYTF.